These T cell receptor beta chains were read from a single sample in a study of T cell responses to AZD1222 COVID-19 vaccine. Repertoires were generated with immunoSEQ multiplex PCR, while TCRdb's copy carries only in-frame clones and drops some. Here the sample spans some 130,000 clones, nearly 90% being singletons. The sequencing here drew on peripheral blood, taken 28 days after the second AZD1222 dose. All receptors come from an adult who received the AZD1222 COVID-19 vaccine. The CDR3 runs from the conserved cysteine through the conserved F or W. D genes are given only for firm matches. Clone size is given for some rows only: seen once, a few or many times, or a class if the clone is expanded.

>TRBV14|13|-|TRBJ2-7|-
CASSEATTYEQYF
TGTGCCAGCAGCGAGGCAACTACCTACGAGCAGTACTTC
>TRBV6-6|16|-|TRBJ2-3|-
CASSPGWGGSTDTQYF
TGTGCCAGCAGCCCCGGCTGGGGCGGGAGCACAGATACGCAGTATTTT
>TRBV5-1|13|-|TRBJ2-5|TRBD1
CASSSGQGETQYF
TGCGCCAGCAGCTCTGGACAGGGAGAGACCCAGTACTTC
>TRBV18|13|-|TRBJ1-5|-
CASSPSINQPQHF
TGTGCCAGCTCACCATCTATCAATCAGCCCCAGCATTTT
>TRBV7-2|15|-|TRBJ2-7|TRBD1
CASSLAWTGTYEQYF
TGTGCCAGCAGCTTAGCCTGGACAGGGACCTACGAGCAGTACTTC
>TRBV14|16|-|TRBJ1-4|TRBD1
CASSQLRQGKNEKLFF
TGTGCCAGCAGCCAACTCAGACAGGGCAAGAATGAAAAACTGTTTTTT
>TRBV2|14|-|TRBJ2-3|-
CASSGTSSTDTQYF
TGTGCCAGCAGTGGCACTAGTAGCACAGATACGCAGTATTTT
>TRBV4-2|17|-|TRBJ2-6|-
CASSQEGVSSGANVLTF
TGTGCCAGCAGCCAAGAAGGGGTAAGCTCTGGGGCCAACGTCCTGACTTTC
>TRBV5-4|15|-|TRBJ1-2|TRBD1
CASSLAGTETYGYTF
TGTGCCAGCAGCTTGGCCGGGACAGAGACCTATGGCTACACCTTC
>TRBV18|14|-|TRBJ2-7|-
CASSVQGQTYEQYF
TGTGCCAGCTCAGTCCAGGGCCAGACCTACGAGCAGTACTTC
>TRBV29-1|12|-|TRBJ2-7|-
CSARSHSYEQYF
TGCAGCGCTCGGTCCCACTCCTACGAGCAGTACTTC
>TRBV5-1|14|-|TRBJ1-1|TRBD1
CASSRDSQNTEAFF
TGCGCCAGCAGCCGGGACAGTCAGAACACTGAAGCTTTCTTT
>TRBV5-6|13|-|TRBJ2-5|TRBD1
CASSWTGAETQYF
TGTGCCAGCAGCTGGACAGGGGCGGAGACCCAGTACTTC
>TRBV5-1|16|-|TRBJ2-3|TRBD2
CASSPGGRDQADTQYF
TGCGCCAGCAGCCCGGGAGGGCGGGATCAGGCAGATACGCAGTATTTT
>TRBV11-3|13|-|TRBJ1-3|-
CASSSTIGGVLHF
TGTGCCAGCAGCAGTACGATCGGAGGTGTGCTCCATTTT
>TRBV21-1|14|-|TRBJ1-5|-
CASRKVGSNQPQHF
TGTGCCAGCAGGAAAGTAGGAAGCAATCAGCCCCAGCATTTT
>TRBV15|13|once|TRBJ2-7|-
CATSTERRYEQYF
TGTGCCACCAGCACCGAGAGGAGGTACGAGCAGTACTTC
>TRBV20-1|11|-|TRBJ2-1|-
CSAKIRYEQFF
TGCAGTGCGAAAATTCGGTATGAGCAGTTCTTC
>TRBV12-3/TRBV12-4|11|-|TRBJ1-1|-
CASGRNTEAFF
TGTGCCAGCGGTAGGAACACTGAAGCTTTCTTT
>TRBV3-1/TRBV3-2|14|-|TRBJ1-3|-
CASSLHRAGNTIYF
TGTGCCAGCAGCCTGCACAGGGCTGGAAACACCATATATTTT
>TRBV19|15|-|TRBJ1-6|-
CASSTDRTYNSPLHF
TGTGCCAGTAGTACGGACAGAACATATAATTCACCCCTCCACTTT
>TRBV10-3|15|-|TRBJ2-3|-
CAISAITGTADTQYF
TGTGCCATCAGCGCCATAACAGGGACGGCAGATACGCAGTATTTT
>TRBV7-3|15|-|TRBJ2-1|TRBD1
CASSLMGQGSNEQFF
TGTGCCAGCAGCTTAATGGGACAGGGGTCGAATGAGCAGTTCTTC
>TRBV5-4|17|-|TRBJ2-7|TRBD2
CASSAPGLAGGFYEQYF
TGTGCCAGCAGTGCACCCGGACTAGCGGGAGGGTTCTACGAGCAGTACTTC
>TRBV7-6|17|-|TRBJ2-2|TRBD2
CASSPVGTSGITGELFF
TGTGCCAGCAGCCCAGTTGGGACTAGCGGGATAACCGGGGAGCTGTTTTTT
>TRBV7-3|13|-|TRBJ2-5|TRBD2
CASSRGGQETQYF
TGTGCCAGCAGCCGCGGGGGGCAAGAGACCCAGTACTTC
>TRBV2|14|-|TRBJ2-7|TRBD2
CAISGLAPSYEQYF
TGTGCGATCAGCGGACTAGCGCCATCCTACGAGCAGTACTTC
>TRBV27|17|few|TRBJ2-2|-
CASSLLGGPGAEGELFF
TGTGCCAGCAGTTTACTTGGTGGCCCCGGGGCAGAAGGGGAGCTGTTTTTT
>TRBV3-1/TRBV3-2|15|-|TRBJ1-5|TRBD1
CASSQDSTGGQPQHF
TGTGCCAGCAGCCAAGATAGTACAGGGGGCCAGCCCCAGCATTTT
>TRBV5-1|15|-|TRBJ2-7|-
CASSLVQGGSGEQYF
TGCGCCAGCAGCTTGGTTCAGGGGGGAAGTGGCGAGCAGTACTTC
>TRBV5-1|18|-|TRBJ2-3|TRBD2
CASSRTGGLAGSTDTQYF
TGCGCCAGCAGTAGGACCGGCGGACTAGCGGGGAGCACAGATACGCAGTATTTT
>TRBV2|15|-|TRBJ2-5|TRBD1
CASSEVAGGSETQYF
TGTGCCAGCAGTGAAGTTGCAGGGGGCTCAGAGACCCAGTACTTC
>TRBV5-1|13|-|TRBJ2-7|-
CASSLAREYEQYF
TGCGCCAGCAGCCTAGCACGGGAGTACGAGCAGTACTTC
>TRBV5-1|13|-|TRBJ2-3|-
CASSLETYHTQYF
TGCGCCAGCAGCTTGGAAACCTATCATACGCAGTATTTT
>TRBV13|15|-|TRBJ1-2|-
CASREKGRDNYGYTF
TGTGCCAGCAGGGAGAAAGGGCGGGATAACTATGGCTACACCTTC
>TRBV28|15|-|TRBJ2-1|TRBD2
CASSDSGRPGNEQFF
TGTGCCAGCAGCGATAGCGGGAGACCGGGCAATGAGCAGTTCTTC
>TRBV12-5|15|-|TRBJ2-1|TRBD1
CASGTGQGSHNEQFF
TGTGCTAGTGGGACGGGACAGGGGAGCCACAATGAGCAGTTCTTC
>TRBV6-5|14|-|TRBJ2-5|TRBD1
CASSKDRGPETQYF
TGTGCCAGCAGCAAGGACAGGGGGCCAGAGACCCAGTACTTC
>TRBV18|14|-|TRBJ2-1|TRBD1
CASSPLLDRGEQFF
TGTGCCAGCTCACCACTTCTGGACAGGGGTGAGCAGTTCTTC
>TRBV7-2|16|-|TRBJ2-3|TRBD2
CASSLRGVQGTDTQYF
TGTGCCAGCAGCTTACGGGGGGTGCAGGGCACAGATACGCAGTATTTT
>TRBV11-1|14|-|TRBJ1-1|TRBD1
CASSLDRGLAEAFF
TGTGCCAGCAGCTTAGACAGGGGGCTGGCTGAAGCTTTCTTT
>TRBV6-2/TRBV6-3|16|-|TRBJ2-1|-
CASSPNLATSYNEQFF
TGTGCCAGCAGCCCAAACCTAGCGACCTCCTACAATGAGCAGTTCTTC
>TRBV7-9|14|-|TRBJ2-5|-
CASSLGSREETQYF
TGTGCCAGCAGCTTAGGCTCCAGGGAAGAGACCCAGTACTTC
>TRBV12-1|16|-|TRBJ2-5|-
CASSFKLAPEKETQYF
TGTGCCAGCAGCTTTAAGCTAGCCCCCGAGAAAGAGACCCAGTACTTC
>TRBV28|16|-|TRBJ2-5|TRBD2
CASSPRTSGYQETQYF
TGTGCCAGCAGCCCCCGGACTAGCGGGTACCAAGAGACCCAGTACTTC
>TRBV19|14|-|TRBJ1-1|-
CASNSGLGHTEAFF
TGTGCCAGTAACTCGGGGTTGGGCCACACTGAAGCTTTCTTT